Presented here are 3 T cell receptor beta chains from one specimen sequenced in a study of blood T cell repertoires in COVID-19. Only in-frame clones appear in the TCRdb table, and some are missing; sequencing was by immunoSEQ multiplex PCR. Of some 230,000 clones listed, approximately 84% are singletons. The sequencing sample was made of peripheral blood. These receptors were collected from a man aged 50-59 years who had recovered from COVID-19.

This chain joins TRBV7-9 and TRBJ2-5; D might be TRBD1 (6 bases). The length of the CDR3 is 15 residues. Trimming stripped 1 base from V and 7 bases from J, with 16 bases between. Germline CDR1 is SEHNR and CDR2 is FQNEAQ (reference sequence). The CDR3 bases are TGTGCCAGCAGCTTAGGTCAGGGGCTTGGGACGACCCAGTACTTC. Translation: CASSLGQGLGTTQYF.

The V gene is TRBV20-1, the J gene TRBJ2-6; 9 bases fit TRBD1. V was pared by 3 bases and J by 7 bases, with 10 bases of the junction left unmatched. Germline V gene sequence: CDR1 DFQATT, CDR2 SNEGSKA (reference sequence). There are 16 residues in the CDR3. The CDR3 DNA is TGCAGTGCTAGTGATACAGGGGGCGCCGGAGCCAACGTCCTGACTTTC. As protein: CSASDTGGAGANVLTF.

Comment on this clone: A read error may explain this, as a much larger clone is one base away. Other DNA sequences in the sample encode the same CDR3. V is TRBV28 and J is TRBJ1-2; D perhaps matches TRBD1 (6 bases). The germline V and J ends were trimmed by 3 bases and 3 bases, with 20 bases remaining between them. From germline, CDR1 is MDHEN and CDR2 SYDVKM. This CDR3 contains 17 residues. CDR3 sequence: CASSLGGLGRGDYGYTF. CDR3 DNA sequence: TGTGCCAGCAGTTTGGGGGGGCTTGGCAGAGGTGACTATGGCTACACCTTC.